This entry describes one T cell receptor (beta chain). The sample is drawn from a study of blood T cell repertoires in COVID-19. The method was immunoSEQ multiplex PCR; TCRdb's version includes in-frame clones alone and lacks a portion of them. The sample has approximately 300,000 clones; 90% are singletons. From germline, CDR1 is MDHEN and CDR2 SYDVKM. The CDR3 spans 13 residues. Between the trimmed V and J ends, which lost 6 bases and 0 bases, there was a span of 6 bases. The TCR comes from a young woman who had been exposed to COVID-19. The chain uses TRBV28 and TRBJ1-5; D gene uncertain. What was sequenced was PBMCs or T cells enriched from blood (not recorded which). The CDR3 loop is CASSRYSNQPQHF. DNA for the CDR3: TGTGCCAGCAGCCGGTATAGCAATCAGCCCCAGCATTTT. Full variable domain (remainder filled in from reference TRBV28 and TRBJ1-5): DVKVTQSSRYLVKRTGEKVFLECVQDMDHENMFWYRQDPGLGLRLIYFSYDVKMKEKGDIPEGYSVSREKKERFSLILESASTNQTSMYLCASSRYSNQPQHFGDGTRLSIL.